The rows below give T cell receptor beta chains drawn from one sample of a study of cytomegalovirus exposure and HLA in healthy donors. Data came from immunoSEQ multiplex PCR; TCRdb stores just in-frame clones and leaves some out. The sample table sets out about 82,000 clones. The source material was PBMCs. The receptors were sampled from a young woman in good health and CMV-seronegative. CDR3s include the opening cysteine and the closing phenylalanine or tryptophan. The order of the fields is V gene, D gene, J gene, CDR3 protein, CDR3 DNA. D genes are given only for firm matches.

v_gene: TRBV19
d_gene: -
j_gene: TRBJ1-1
CDR3aa: CASSIYGGMNTEAFF
CDR3nt: TGTGCCAGTAGTATTTATGGCGGCATGAACACTGAAGCTTTCTTT

v_gene: TRBV5-6
d_gene: -
j_gene: TRBJ2-7
CDR3aa: CASSEINRDELYEQYF
CDR3nt: TGTGCCAGCAGCGAGATAAACAGGGATGAGCTCTACGAGCAGTACTTC

v_gene: TRBV18
d_gene: -
j_gene: TRBJ1-5
CDR3aa: CASSQGGGQPQHF
CDR3nt: TGTGCCAGCTCACAAGGGGGTGGGCAGCCCCAGCATTTT

v_gene: TRBV19
d_gene: -
j_gene: TRBJ2-7
CDR3aa: CASSGGGHEQYF
CDR3nt: TGTGCCAGTAGTGGGGGGGGGCACGAGCAGTACTTC

v_gene: TRBV29-1
d_gene: TRBD1
j_gene: TRBJ1-2
CDR3aa: CSVEPGGLEGYTF
CDR3nt: TGCAGCGTTGAACCAGGGGGCCTCGAAGGCTACACCTTC

v_gene: TRBV2
d_gene: TRBD1
j_gene: TRBJ1-2
CDR3aa: CASSESGRGLFGYTF
CDR3nt: TGTGCCAGCAGTGAATCCGGCAGGGGGCTATTTGGCTACACCTTC

v_gene: TRBV6-5
d_gene: -
j_gene: TRBJ2-3
CDR3aa: CASRLLDTQYF
CDR3nt: TGTGCCAGCAGACTTCTAGATACGCAGTATTTT

v_gene: TRBV5-6
d_gene: -
j_gene: TRBJ1-2
CDR3aa: CASSFTGTTYGYTF
CDR3nt: TGTGCCAGCAGCTTTACCGGGACAACGTATGGCTACACCTTC

v_gene: TRBV2
d_gene: -
j_gene: TRBJ2-5
CDR3aa: CASKVTSQGLIETQYF
CDR3nt: TGTGCCAGCAAGGTGACTAGTCAAGGTCTCATCGAGACCCAGTACTTC

v_gene: TRBV4-1
d_gene: TRBD1
j_gene: TRBJ1-4
CDR3aa: CASSQEGTGRSEKLFF
CDR3nt: TGCGCCAGCAGCCAAGAGGGGACAGGGAGAAGTGAAAAACTGTTTTTT

v_gene: TRBV19
d_gene: -
j_gene: TRBJ1-1
CDR3aa: CASNDRTIRGTEAFF
CDR3nt: TGTGCCAGTAACGATCGGACTATTCGGGGCACTGAAGCTTTCTTT

v_gene: TRBV19
d_gene: TRBD1
j_gene: TRBJ1-4
CDR3aa: CASAGQGGEKLFF
CDR3nt: TGTGCCAGTGCCGGACAGGGAGGTGAAAAACTGTTTTTT

v_gene: TRBV30
d_gene: -
j_gene: TRBJ1-6
CDR3aa: CAWSTGGHNSPLHF
CDR3nt: TGTGCCTGGAGCACCGGGGGTCATAATTCACCCCTCCACTTT

v_gene: TRBV30
d_gene: -
j_gene: TRBJ1-2
CDR3aa: CACPQGGYGYTF
CDR3nt: TGTGCCTGCCCCCAGGGTGGATATGGCTACACCTTC

v_gene: TRBV2
d_gene: TRBD1
j_gene: TRBJ1-5
CDR3aa: CASSRDRGQSNQPQHF
CDR3nt: TGTGCCAGCAGTAGGGACAGGGGGCAGAGCAATCAGCCCCAGCATTTT

v_gene: TRBV2
d_gene: -
j_gene: TRBJ2-7
CDR3aa: CASKLGSSYEQYF
CDR3nt: TGTGCCAGCAAGTTGGGGAGCTCCTACGAGCAGTACTTC

v_gene: TRBV7-8
d_gene: -
j_gene: TRBJ1-2
CDR3aa: CASSLGPRSDYTF
CDR3nt: TGTGCCAGCAGCTTAGGTCCCAGGTCAGACTACACCTTC

v_gene: TRBV6-5
d_gene: -
j_gene: TRBJ1-1
CDR3aa: CASSYTTVNTEAFF
CDR3nt: TGTGCCAGCAGTTACACCACAGTGAACACTGAAGCTTTCTTT

v_gene: TRBV5-1
d_gene: -
j_gene: TRBJ1-1
CDR3aa: CARGGGTDTEAFF
CDR3nt: TGCGCCAGAGGGGGGGGGACGGACACTGAAGCTTTCTTT

v_gene: TRBV6-1
d_gene: TRBD1
j_gene: TRBJ1-2
CDR3aa: CASTPTGDGYTF
CDR3nt: TGTGCCAGCACCCCCACAGGGGATGGCTACACCTTC

v_gene: TRBV11-3
d_gene: TRBD1
j_gene: TRBJ1-4
CDR3aa: CASSSSQGATNEKLFF
CDR3nt: TGTGCCAGCAGCTCATCTCAGGGGGCGACTAATGAAAAACTGTTTTTT

v_gene: TRBV30
d_gene: -
j_gene: TRBJ1-1
CDR3aa: CAGRSSGGGGTEAFF
CDR3nt: TGTGCCGGGAGGAGTAGCGGGGGGGGAGGCACTGAAGCTTTCTTT

v_gene: TRBV5-1
d_gene: TRBD2
j_gene: TRBJ2-5
CDR3aa: CASSPGLAGYSTQYF
CDR3nt: TGCGCCAGCAGCCCCGGACTAGCGGGTTACTCAACCCAGTACTTC

v_gene: TRBV30
d_gene: TRBD2
j_gene: TRBJ2-1
CDR3aa: CAWSVGLANEQFF
CDR3nt: TGTGCCTGGAGTGTTGGACTAGCGAATGAGCAGTTCTTC

v_gene: TRBV30
d_gene: TRBD2
j_gene: TRBJ2-7
CDR3aa: CAGSVEGVLANEQYF
CDR3nt: TGTGCCGGGAGTGTCGAAGGGGTACTAGCGAACGAGCAGTACTTC

v_gene: TRBV29-1
d_gene: -
j_gene: TRBJ2-1
CDR3aa: CSTRGGYNEQLF
CDR3nt: TGCAGCACTAGGGGGGGATACAATGAGCAGCTCTTC

v_gene: TRBV2
d_gene: -
j_gene: TRBJ1-5
CDR3aa: CASSESVSNQPQHF
CDR3nt: TGTGCCAGCAGTGAGTCCGTTAGCAATCAGCCCCAGCATTTT

v_gene: TRBV11-2
d_gene: -
j_gene: TRBJ2-1
CDR3aa: CASSPDRPTGFSYNEQFF
CDR3nt: TGTGCCAGCAGCCCCGACCGCCCCACAGGGTTTTCCTACAATGAGCAGTTCTTC

v_gene: TRBV7-2
d_gene: -
j_gene: TRBJ2-6
CDR3aa: CASSSQVTGANVLTF
CDR3nt: TGTGCCAGCAGCTCACAGGTGACTGGGGCCAACGTCCTGACTTTC

v_gene: TRBV6-1
d_gene: TRBD1
j_gene: TRBJ2-1
CDR3aa: CASSEGTGEYNEQFF
CDR3nt: TGTGCCAGCAGTGAGGGGACAGGGGAGTACAATGAGCAGTTCTTC

v_gene: TRBV19
d_gene: -
j_gene: TRBJ1-4
CDR3aa: CATSEPRTGRYSKEKLFF
CDR3nt: TGTGCGACAAGCGAACCGAGGACGGGGAGGTATTCGAAGGAAAAACTGTTTTTT

v_gene: TRBV7-9
d_gene: TRBD1
j_gene: TRBJ1-6
CDR3aa: CASSLAGTGGNSPLHF
CDR3nt: TGTGCCAGCAGCTTAGCCGGGACAGGGGGTAATTCACCCCTCCACTTT

v_gene: TRBV7-9
d_gene: -
j_gene: TRBJ2-7
CDR3aa: CASSLVGGLDEQYF
CDR3nt: TGTGCCAGCAGCTTAGTCGGGGGTCTGGACGAGCAGTACTTC

v_gene: TRBV27
d_gene: TRBD2
j_gene: TRBJ2-1
CDR3aa: CASSTGLASYNEQFF
CDR3nt: TGTGCCAGCAGTACAGGACTAGCGAGCTACAATGAGCAGTTCTTC

v_gene: TRBV5-1
d_gene: TRBD1
j_gene: TRBJ1-1
CDR3aa: CASSESPQGSTEAFF
CDR3nt: TGCGCCAGCAGCGAGTCTCCACAGGGGAGCACTGAAGCTTTCTTT

v_gene: TRBV29-1
d_gene: TRBD1
j_gene: TRBJ1-5
CDR3aa: CSVKDRDYQPQHF
CDR3nt: TGCAGCGTTAAGGACAGGGATTATCAGCCCCAGCATTTT

v_gene: TRBV5-1
d_gene: TRBD2
j_gene: TRBJ2-7
CDR3aa: CASSGGLAGSAAGYEQYF
CDR3nt: TGCGCCAGCAGCGGGGGACTAGCGGGATCGGCTGCGGGCTACGAGCAGTACTTC

v_gene: TRBV4-1
d_gene: -
j_gene: TRBJ1-1
CDR3aa: CASSLQQGPYEAFF
CDR3nt: TGCGCCAGCAGCCTCCAACAGGGTCCTTACGAAGCTTTCTTT

v_gene: TRBV29-1
d_gene: TRBD1
j_gene: TRBJ1-4
CDR3aa: CSVGGTGGFNDEKLFF
CDR3nt: TGCAGCGTTGGCGGGACAGGGGGCTTCAACGATGAAAAACTGTTTTTT

v_gene: TRBV9
d_gene: -
j_gene: TRBJ1-2
CDR3aa: CASSFGSGSSDYGYTF
CDR3nt: TGTGCCAGCAGCTTCGGGAGCGGGTCGTCGGACTATGGCTACACCTTC

v_gene: TRBV30
d_gene: -
j_gene: TRBJ2-1
CDR3aa: CAWSDVSRRSSDNEQFF
CDR3nt: TGTGCCTGGAGTGACGTTTCCCGTAGGAGCTCCGACAATGAGCAGTTCTTC

v_gene: TRBV5-1
d_gene: TRBD1
j_gene: TRBJ1-6
CDR3aa: CASSRDRDSPLHF
CDR3nt: TGCGCCAGCAGCCGGGACAGGGATTCACCCCTCCACTTT

v_gene: TRBV6-1
d_gene: TRBD1
j_gene: TRBJ2-7
CDR3aa: CASNDRGPPYEQYF
CDR3nt: TGTGCCAGCAATGACAGGGGACCCCCCTACGAGCAGTACTTC

v_gene: TRBV19
d_gene: TRBD2
j_gene: TRBJ2-7
CDR3aa: CASSLTSLTYEQYF
CDR3nt: TGTGCCAGTAGTCTGACTAGCCTTACCTACGAGCAGTACTTC

v_gene: TRBV4-2
d_gene: TRBD2
j_gene: TRBJ2-1
CDR3aa: CASSQDAGDSNEQFF
CDR3nt: TGTGCCAGCAGCCAAGATGCGGGAGACTCCAATGAGCAGTTCTTC

v_gene: TRBV6-6
d_gene: TRBD1
j_gene: TRBJ2-7
CDR3aa: CASRKGDRVSYEQYF
CDR3nt: TGTGCCAGCCGGAAGGGGGACAGGGTCTCCTACGAGCAGTACTTC

v_gene: TRBV5-4
d_gene: -
j_gene: TRBJ2-5
CDR3aa: CASSLAGAPSQETQYF
CDR3nt: TGTGCCAGCAGCTTGGCCGGTGCCCCGTCCCAAGAGACCCAGTACTTC

v_gene: TRBV27
d_gene: TRBD2
j_gene: TRBJ2-7
CDR3aa: CASSTGAGYEQYF
CDR3nt: TGTGCCAGCAGCACGGGAGCGGGATACGAGCAGTACTTC

v_gene: TRBV5-4
d_gene: TRBD2
j_gene: TRBJ2-7
CDR3aa: CASSTGLVQDEQYF
CDR3nt: TGTGCCAGCAGCACAGGACTAGTTCAAGACGAGCAGTACTTC

v_gene: TRBV25-1
d_gene: -
j_gene: TRBJ1-3
CDR3aa: CASSDPSGASSGNTIYF
CDR3nt: TGTGCCAGCAGTGACCCCTCAGGGGCCAGCTCTGGAAACACCATATATTTT

v_gene: TRBV2
d_gene: -
j_gene: TRBJ2-1
CDR3aa: CASSVIAVGGEQFF
CDR3nt: TGTGCCAGCAGTGTTATTGCAGTAGGGGGTGAGCAGTTCTTC

v_gene: TRBV19
d_gene: -
j_gene: TRBJ1-2
CDR3aa: CASSIGTSNYGYTF
CDR3nt: TGTGCCAGTAGTATTGGGACATCCAACTATGGCTACACCTTC

v_gene: TRBV6-1
d_gene: -
j_gene: TRBJ1-3
CDR3aa: CASSELRGNTIYF
CDR3nt: TGTGCCAGCAGTGAATTGCGGGGAAACACCATATATTTT

v_gene: TRBV9
d_gene: -
j_gene: TRBJ1-1
CDR3aa: CASSVVAGSEAFF
CDR3nt: TGTGCCAGCAGCGTAGTCGCGGGGTCTGAAGCTTTCTTT

v_gene: TRBV7-8
d_gene: -
j_gene: TRBJ1-3
CDR3aa: CASSSRQGSGNTIYF
CDR3nt: TGTGCCAGCAGCTCCCGGCAGGGGTCTGGAAACACCATATATTTT

v_gene: TRBV19
d_gene: -
j_gene: TRBJ1-1
CDR3aa: CASSPHGGRLGTEAFF
CDR3nt: TGTGCCAGTAGTCCCCATGGGGGGAGGTTAGGCACTGAAGCTTTCTTT

v_gene: TRBV19
d_gene: -
j_gene: TRBJ1-1
CDR3aa: CASREQRVNTEAFF
CDR3nt: TGTGCCAGTAGAGAGCAGAGGGTGAACACTGAAGCTTTCTTT

v_gene: TRBV19
d_gene: TRBD1
j_gene: TRBJ1-1
CDR3aa: CASRPRQGRRNTEAFF
CDR3nt: TGTGCCAGTAGACCAAGACAGGGTCGACGGAACACTGAAGCTTTCTTT

v_gene: TRBV4-1
d_gene: -
j_gene: TRBJ2-3
CDR3aa: CASSHIKPAEMDTQYF
CDR3nt: TGCGCCAGCAGCCACATAAAACCAGCGGAGATGGATACGCAGTATTTT

v_gene: TRBV27
d_gene: -
j_gene: TRBJ1-2
CDR3aa: CASSPTLAGIGENGYTF
CDR3nt: TGTGCCAGCAGTCCCACTCTCGCGGGGATAGGGGAAAATGGCTACACCTTC